Below, 29 T cell receptor beta chains from the same sample are listed, as sequenced in a study of post-analysis software for immune sequencing data. The study, taken as a whole, reports: Controls had lower frequencies than patients of roughly five TRBV segments, which included TRBV5-6, TRBV5-1 and TRBV20-1.

No antigen is known for these receptors. cDNA libraries of TCR beta carried unique molecular identifiers. One entry per CDR3 protein results from TCRdb running MiXCR on the PCR reads. The sample lists hundreds of thousands of distinct CDR3 sequences; 35% to 45% were seen once. Sequenced input: blood. These TCRs come from a girl aged 2-10 years with multiple sclerosis.

The table lists this clonotype with a few counts. This chain links TRBV25-1 with TRBJ2-1, with D perhaps matching TRBD1 (5 bases). This CDR3 has 13 amino acids. With 4 bases removed from V and 15 bases from J, the gap between germline ends came to 19 bases. Germline-derived CDR1 and CDR2 are MGHDK and SYGVNS. CDR3 DNA: TGTGCCAGCAGTGGTTTTTCTACAGGAGAAGGGTTCTTC. Translating it yields CASSGFSTGEGFF. Full variable domain (outside the CDR3, taken from reference TRBV25-1 and TRBJ2-1): EADIYQTPRYLVIGTGKKITLECSQTMGHDKMYWYQQDPGMELHLIHYSYGVNSTEKGDLSSESTVSRIRTEHFPLTLESARPSHTSQYLCASSGFSTGEGFFGPGTRLTVL.

The rearrangement links TRBV7-8 to TRBJ2-7; 8 bases align to TRBD2. The CDR3 runs 17 residues. Germline V gene data show CDR1 as SGHVS and CDR2 as FQNEAQ. The junction had 11 bases not matched to a gene; V was cut back by 1 base and J by 3 bases. The CDR3 sequence is CASSLGSQSGRLYEQYF. The CDR3 DNA is TGTGCCAGCAGCTTAGGGAGTCAGAGCGGGAGACTCTACGAGCAGTACTTC.

V and J are TRBV21-1 and TRBJ2-5; the listed D gene, TRBD1, was not tested against the DNA. The DNA end is more similar to TRBJ2-7, so the J call may be wrong. TRBV21-1 is designated a pseudogene. This CDR3 has 17 amino acids. CDR3 nucleotides: TGTGCCAGCAGCAAAGACCGTCCGGGACAGGGCGAACACGAGCAGTACTTC. Protein: CASSKDRPGQGEHEQYF.

This clonotype came up a few times. CDR3 sequence (DNA): TGTGCCAGCAGTTTACGTAGCGGGGGGCCGCGGGGGTTCTTC. Translated, it gives CASSLRSGGPRGFF. J is TRBJ2-1 and V is TRBV27, with TRBD2 matching 10 bases. Per germline, CDR1 MNHEY and CDR2 SMNVEV (reference sequence). V was pared by 2 bases and J by 15 bases, with 10 bases of the junction left unmatched. This CDR3 spans 14 amino acids.

This chain uses TRBV5-6 with TRBJ2-5; TRBD2 is a possible D gene (8 bases). The V gene's germline CDR1 is SGHDT and CDR2 YYEEEE. Deletions cut 2 bases from V and 4 bases from J, with 15 bases between. The CDR3 has 15 residues. The CDR3 protein is CASSFIGRGRETQYF. Here the CDR3 DNA reads TGTGCCAGCAGCTTCATCGGGAGGGGGCGAGAGACCCAGTACTTC.

CDR3 loop: CASRPLQRLNTGELFF. CDR3 DNA sequence: TGTGCCAGCAGGCCTCTACAGCGCCTGAACACCGGGGAGCTGTTTTTT. The chain employs TRBV11-2 and TRBJ2-2; D gene ambiguous. The CDR3 has 16 residues. Germline V gene lookup returns CDR1 SGHAT and CDR2 FQNNGV. Trimming shortened V by 6 bases and J by 1 base, and 15 bases separated the two germline ends.

This chain joins TRBV5-1 and TRBJ2-7; TRBD1 matches at 7 bases. CDR1 is SGHRS and CDR2 is YFSETQ in the germline V gene. V lost 3 bases and J lost 5; bases outside the gene matches: 11. The CDR3 sequence is 15 residues long. The CDR3 sequence: CASSSSTGQPHEQYF. The CDR3 DNA follows: TGCGCCAGCAGCTCGTCGACGGGACAGCCCCACGAGCAGTACTTC.

The chain joins TRBV18 to TRBJ2-5; D not certain. Germline V gene lookup returns CDR1 KGHSH and CDR2 LQKENI. With 4 bases removed from V and 4 bases from J, the gap between germline ends came to 10 bases. The length of the CDR3 is 13 residues. CDR3 residues: CASSQLERETQYF. The CDR3 DNA follows: TGTGCCAGCTCACAGCTTGAGCGAGAGACCCAGTACTTC.

A few counts support this clonotype. The V call is TRBV6-5, the J call TRBJ2-3; no reliable D call. The CDR3 has 13 residues. V lost 6 bases to trimming and J lost 1 base, with 8 bases between them. The germline V gene encodes CDR1 MNHEY and CDR2 SVGAGI. CDR3 region: CASSGRGTDTQYF. CDR3 nucleotides: TGTGCCAGCAGCGGACGAGGCACAGATACGCAGTATTTT.

In its sample, this clonotype was seen a few times. The chain is built from TRBV7-2 and TRBJ2-1, with TRBD2 matching over 12 bases. V shed 2 bases, J shed 6 bases, and the junction held 2 bases outside the gene matches. The CDR3 is 15 amino acids. Germline-derived CDR1 and CDR2 are SGHTA and FQGNSA. The CDR3 nucleotides are TGTGCCAGCAGCTTAATGACTAGCGGGGGCAATGAGCAGTTCTTC. Its translation: CASSLMTSGGNEQFF.

The chain couples TRBV20-1 to TRBJ2-4; possible D gene TRBD1, 5 bases. Deletions cut 3 bases from V and 1 base from J, with 10 bases between. CDR3 size: 14 residues. Germline V CDR1 and CDR2: DFQATT, SNEGSKA (reference sequence). In DNA form, the CDR3 reads TGCAGTGCTAGCTGGCCAGGGGCCAAAAACATTCAGTACTTC. It translates to CSASWPGAKNIQYF.

The rearrangement joins TRBV5-6 to TRBJ2-1; maybe TRBD1 (5 bases). V was shortened by 1 base and J by 5 bases, with 13 bases between the two germline ends. Germline-derived CDR1 and CDR2 are SGHDT and YYEEEE. This CDR3 has 15 amino acids. The CDR3 spells CASSLTRVRDNEQFF. CDR3 sequence (DNA): TGTGCCAGCAGCTTGACCAGGGTCCGGGACAATGAGCAGTTCTTC. The whole variable domain, remainder taken from reference TRBV5-6 and TRBJ2-1, is DAGVTQSPTHLIKTRGQQVTLRCSPKSGHDTVSWYQQALGQGPQFIFQYYEEEERQRGNFPDRFSGHQFPNYSSELNVNALLLGDSALYLCASSLTRVRDNEQFFGPGTRLTVL.

This clonotype was seen a few times. The DNA for the CDR3 is TGTGCCAGCAGCCCTCCCTTGGGGGAGGTAACAGATACGCAGTATTTT. It encodes CASSPPLGEVTDTQYF. The rearrangement joins TRBV7-9 to TRBJ2-3; D is possibly TRBD2 (6 bases). CDR1 SEHNR and CDR2 FQNEAQ come from the germline V gene (reference sequence). The CDR3 sequence is 16 residues long. With 5 bases removed from V and 3 bases from J, the gap between germline ends came to 18 bases.

The chain uses TRBV11-2 and TRBJ2-1, with D perhaps matching TRBD2 (6 bases). V lost 4 bases and J 9 bases, leaving 16 bases between the germline ends. CDR1 is SGHAT, CDR2 FQNNGV, per germline. CDR3 length equals 14 residues. The CDR3 DNA sequence: TGTGCCAGCAGCTCACTACGCGGGGTGGCTGAGCAGTTCTTC. Its translation: CASSSLRGVAEQFF.

This rearrangement joins TRBV20-1 to TRBJ2-7; 8 bases line up with TRBD1. The germline gives CDR1 DFQATT, CDR2 SNEGSKA (reference sequence). V lost 1 base and J lost 6; bases outside the gene matches: 5. The CDR3 is made up of 13 amino acids. The CDR3 here is CSARARGPREQYF. The CDR3 DNA is TGCAGTGCTAGAGCCAGGGGGCCGCGCGAGCAGTACTTC.

This clonotype came up many times. This chain connects TRBV6-6 to TRBJ1-2, with D perhaps TRBD1 (5 bases). CDR1 is MNHNY and CDR2 is SVGAGI in the germline V gene (reference sequence). The CDR3 runs to 16 residues. V lost 4 bases, J lost 5 bases, and 20 bases lay in between. CDR3 amino acids: CASSLSEGLGRYGYTF. As DNA, the CDR3 is TGTGCCAGCAGTTTATCCGAGGGGCTCGGAAGGTATGGCTACACCTTC.

This clonotype was seen only a few times. The chain joins TRBV28 to TRBJ2-7; D remains ambiguous. Germline V CDR1 and CDR2: MDHEN, SYDVKM. Trimming shortened V by 4 bases and J by 3 bases, and 10 bases separated the two germline ends. The CDR3 runs 13 residues. The CDR3: CASSSRRRYEQYF. Here the CDR3 DNA reads TGTGCCAGCAGTTCTAGAAGACGCTACGAGCAGTACTTC.

For the CDR3, the DNA is TGTGCCAGCACCCCGCAAGGGCAGGGAGGTCAGCCCCAGCATTTT. It is translated as CASTPQGQGGQPQHF. The chain employs TRBV12-3 or TRBV12-4 and TRBJ1-5; TRBD1 might be the D (5 bases). This CDR3 is 15 amino acids long. Trimming removed 7 bases from V and 6 bases from J, with 19 bases in between.

This clonotype has just a few counts. The rearrangement links TRBV6-1 to TRBJ1-4; D may be TRBD1 (5 bases). CDR1 and CDR2 (germline): MNHNS, SASEGT. V lost 7 bases and J lost 8, with 17 bases in between. The CDR3 length is 14 residues. The CDR3, as DNA: TGTGCCAGCACCTCCAATTCGGGACGCGAAAAACTGTTTTTT. Translating gives CASTSNSGREKLFF.

For the CDR3, the DNA is TGTGCCAGCAGTCCCGGCGGCATGGCCGAGCAGTACTTC. Amino acid sequence: CASSPGGMAEQYF. The chain has TRBV12-3 or TRBV12-4 and TRBJ2-7; D is ambiguous. The CDR3 is 13 amino acids. V was clipped by 5 bases and J by 6 bases, with 14 bases between them.

This clonotype has just a few counts. The chain has TRBV28 and TRBJ1-4; TRBD1 is a possible D gene (5 bases). The V end lost 5 bases, the J end lost 13 bases, and 14 bases lay between the germline ends. In germline, CDR1 is MDHEN, CDR2 SYDVKM. The CDR3 sequence is 12 residues long. The CDR3 here is CASSDQPGRLFF. The CDR3 DNA follows: TGTGCCAGCAGTGACCAACCGGGACGACTGTTTTTT.

This chain joins TRBV7-2 and TRBJ2-7; TRBD2 aligns across 7 bases. V shed 6 bases, J shed 5 bases, and the junction held 13 bases outside the gene matches. The V gene's germline CDR1 is SGHTA and CDR2 FQGNSA. This CDR3 region has 15 residues. This CDR3 reads CASSLQRETPHEQYF. The CDR3 region has the DNA TGTGCCAGCAGTCTCCAGCGGGAAACCCCCCACGAGCAGTACTTC.

The rearrangement uses TRBV18 and TRBJ2-7; TRBD1 is a possible D gene (5 bases). CDR1 and CDR2 from the germline V gene are KGHSH and LQKENI. V was pared by 3 bases and J by 9 bases, with 21 bases between. There are 15 residues in the CDR3. CDR3 in DNA: TGTGCCAGCTCACCGGGGCAGGAAGACTTACTGGGGCAGTACTTC. This codes for CASSPGQEDLLGQYF.

The chain uses TRBV20-1 and TRBJ1-5; D uncertain. Trimming removed 5 bases at V and 0 bases at J, with 11 bases between. CDR1 DFQATT and CDR2 SNEGSKA come from the germline V gene (reference sequence). The CDR3 length is 14 residues. CDR3 sequence (DNA): TGCAGTGCTGGGCCGAGGGTTAGCAATCAGCCCCAGCATTTT. It translates to CSAGPRVSNQPQHF.

J is TRBJ1-2 and V is TRBV12-3 or TRBV12-4, with D unclear. V lost 6 bases and J 9 bases, leaving 17 bases between the germline ends. This CDR3 contains 13 residues. The DNA for the CDR3 is TGTGCCAGCAGCAATAGACATGTTGGAAGCTACACCTTC. Translated: CASSNRHVGSYTF.

Comments on this clonotype: A read error may be the cause here, since a much bigger clone is one base away. The genes are TRBV12-3 or TRBV12-4 and TRBJ1-2; possible D gene TRBD1, 6 bases. Trimming shortened V by 3 bases and J by 6 bases, and 17 bases separated the two germline ends. CDR3 length equals 15 residues. CDR3 residues: CASSFLDRDLNGYTF. The DNA for the CDR3 is TGTGCCAGCAGTTTTTTGGACAGAGACCTTAATGGCTACACCTTC.

The table lists this clonotype with a few counts. This chain joins TRBV7-2 and TRBJ1-1; a possible D gene is TRBD1 (5 bases). V lost 0 bases and J lost 4, with 6 bases in between. In germline, CDR1 is SGHTA, CDR2 FQGNSA. This CDR3 region has 13 residues. CDR3 region: CASSLAGTTEAFF. DNA of the CDR3: TGTGCCAGCAGCTTAGCAGGGACCACTGAAGCTTTCTTT.

V usage is TRBV10-3 and J usage is TRBJ1-2; no clear D gene. Germline-derived CDR1 and CDR2 are ENHRY and SYGVKD. This CDR3 has 15 residues. V was pared by 10 bases and J by 7 bases, with 25 bases between. The CDR3 nucleotides read TGTGCCACCAAGTTCGGTGGGATTGGAGTCTCTGGCTACACCTTC. This codes for CATKFGGIGVSGYTF.

This chain connects TRBV7-8 to TRBJ2-2; D may be TRBD2 (6 bases). Germline values: CDR1 SGHVS, CDR2 FQNEAQ. Trimming stripped 5 bases from V and 4 bases from J, with 8 bases between. The CDR3 is 13 amino acids. CDR3 DNA sequence: TGTGCCAGCAGCGGACTACTCACCGGGGAGCTGTTTTTT. Protein sequence: CASSGLLTGELFF.